This T cell receptor (beta chain) was recorded in a study of shared clonotypes between healthy human individuals. Study summary: Donors had three CD4 naive, three CD4 memory, two CD8 naive and one CD8 memory plate apiece.

Deletions cut 4 bases from V and 2 bases from J, with 15 bases between. The CDR3 runs 15 residues. Germline V gene lookup returns CDR1 SGHRS and CDR2 YFSETQ. Study-level results: Some clonotypes were shared by all four sorted-subset donors, while others were not shared. The non-shared ones had lower generation probabilities than the shared ones. Only blood samples were collected, and tissue repertoires likely differ.

Points on this clone: Its specificity is unknown.

Sequencing was at deep level. TCRdb's copy holds only in-frame clones and misses some; the assay was immunoSEQ multiplex PCR. Here the sample spans about 2.5 million clones, roughly 92% being singletons. This sequence was found in a man between 18 and 35 years old in good health. Some clones in this sample may be carry-over from other donors' samples. The specimen sequenced was naive CD4+ T cells from PBMCs. Stated subset: CD45RA+ positively selected. The chain has TRBV5-1 and TRBJ2-5; D is unclear. CDR3 amino acids: CASSLMTEPQETQYF. The CDR3 bases are TGCGCCAGCAGCCTGATGACCGAACCTCAAGAGACCCAGTACTTC.